This T cell receptor beta chain was identified in a study of blood T cell repertoires in COVID-19. Libraries were prepared by immunoSEQ multiplex PCR; TCRdb keeps only in-frame clonotypes and omits some of them. The repertoire holds 30,000 to 40,000 clones, almost 90% seen once, with roughly 6.3% in the top ten. V dropped 5 bases and J dropped 2; count of bases not matched to a gene: 12. The CDR3 has 17 residues. Germline V CDR1 and CDR2: SGHVS, FQNEAQ. The sequence derives from a human donor in a cohort sampled during active COVID-19. Sequenced: peripheral blood. V and J are TRBV7-8 and TRBJ2-3; TRBD2 matches at 8 bases. CDR3 DNA sequence: TGTGCCAGCAGCCCCGGAGGACTAGCCGTTTTCACAGATACGCAGTATTTT. Amino acids: CASSPGGLAVFTDTQYF.